A single sample gave rise to the 29 T cell receptor beta chains below, sequenced in a study of beta chain features in type 1 diabetes. The investigators reverse transcribed all of the isolated RNA, so they sequenced expressed TCRB transcripts. Data came from immunoSEQ multiplex PCR; TCRdb stores just in-frame clones and leaves some out. This table has roughly 100,000 clones, under 30% appearing once. The study, taken as a whole, reports: All four CD4+ subsets from Type 1 diabetes patients carried moderately but significantly shorter TCRB CDR3s.

Antigens of these TCRs are unknown. The source material was central memory CD4+ T cells from blood. The origin of the receptors is a woman younger than 30 with type 1 diabetes.

V is TRBV7-9 and J is TRBJ1-1; no reliable D call. The CDR3 sequence is 14 residues long. The V gene's germline CDR1 is SEHNR and CDR2 FQNEAQ (reference sequence). Trimming removed 4 bases at V and 8 bases at J, with 17 bases between. In DNA, the CDR3 is TGTGCCAGCAGCTCGCAGTCATCAGATCCCGAAGCTTTCTTT. It encodes CASSSQSSDPEAFF. Full variable domain (missing parts from reference TRBV7-9 and TRBJ1-1): DTGVSQNPRHKITKRGQNVTFRCDPISEHNRLYWYRQTLGQGPEFLTYFQNEAQLEKSRLLSDRFSAERPKGSFSTLEIQRTEQGDSAMYLCASSSQSSDPEAFFGQGTRLTVV.

Notes on this clone: The junction does not match germline at one end; this may be a read error. The CDR3 coding sequence is TGTGCCAGCTCCCCACTAGCGGGAGCAGATACGCAGTATTTT. The encoded protein is CASSPLAGADTQYF. The V and J genes are TRBV18 and TRBJ2-3; 11 bases map to TRBD2. The CDR3 runs 14 residues. CDR1 KGHSH and CDR2 LQKENI come from the germline V gene.

The chain has TRBV7-9 and TRBJ2-5; possibly TRBD1 for D (6 bases). This CDR3 comprises 13 residues. Trimming removed 5 bases at V and 4 bases at J, with 11 bases between. Per germline, CDR1 SEHNR and CDR2 FQNEAQ (reference sequence). The DNA for the CDR3 is TGTGCCAGCAGCACAGGGTCAGGAGAGACCCAGTACTTC. This codes for CASSTGSGETQYF.

The chain employs TRBV11-2 and TRBJ2-1; the D is unclear. The V end was cut by 1 base, the J end by 8 bases, with 9 bases between. The CDR3 covers 13 residues. The germline V gene has CDR1 SGHAT and CDR2 FQNNGV. The CDR3 nucleotides read TGTGCCAGCAGCTTAGCGGTAACGCATGAGCAGTTCTTC. Translation: CASSLAVTHEQFF.

The chain has TRBV4-3 and TRBJ2-3, with TRBD2 matching 9 bases. V lost 4 bases and J lost 0; bases outside the gene matches: 2. The V gene's germline CDR1 is LGHNA and CDR2 YSLEER. This CDR3 contains 15 residues. The CDR3 DNA follows: TGCGCCAGCAGCCCTAGCGGGGAAAGCACAGATACGCAGTATTTT. It yields the protein CASSPSGESTDTQYF.

This clone was recorded many times. The rearrangement links TRBV29-1 to TRBJ2-4; tentatively, D is TRBD2 (6 bases). V dropped 4 bases and J dropped 6 bases, with 16 bases sitting between them. CDR3 length equals 14 residues. CDR1 and CDR2 (germline): SQVTM, ANQGSEA. The CDR3 bases are TGCAGCGTTGTAGCGGTCCCAGACCCAAACATTCAGTACTTC. This gives the protein CSVVAVPDPNIQYF.

The chain has TRBV5-1 and TRBJ2-4; weak D call: TRBD2 (5 bases). The V end lost 0 bases, the J end lost 6 bases, and 13 bases lay between the germline ends. Germline V gene data show CDR1 as SGHRS and CDR2 as YFSETQ. The CDR3 is 15 amino acids. CDR3 in DNA: TGCGCCAGCAGCTTGGTGCCGGGGTCGGGAAACATTCAGTACTTC. This sequence encodes CASSLVPGSGNIQYF. The full variable domain, rest sourced from reference TRBV5-1 and TRBJ2-4, is KAGVTQTPRYLIKTRGQQVTLSCSPISGHRSVSWYQQTPGQGLQFLFEYFSETQRNKGNFPGRFSGRQFSNSRSEMNVSTLELGDSALYLCASSLVPGSGNIQYFGAGTRLSVL.

The J gene is TRBJ1-1, the V gene TRBV5-4; TRBD1 is a possible D gene (6 bases). With 7 bases removed from V and 4 bases from J, the gap between germline ends came to 20 bases. This CDR3 has 15 amino acids. The germline gives CDR1 SGHNT, CDR2 YYREEE (reference sequence). For the CDR3, the DNA is TGTGCCAGCCCCCCCCCGACAGGACTTATCACTGAAGCTTTCTTT. The encoded protein is CASPPPTGLITEAFF.

The table lists this clone with a few counts. The J gene is TRBJ2-2, the V gene TRBV29-1; D might be TRBD1 (6 bases). V was trimmed by 4 bases and J by 4 bases, leaving 10 bases between them. There are 13 residues in the CDR3. Germline V gene data show CDR1 as SQVTM and CDR2 as ANQGSEA. The CDR3 protein is CSVVPGATGELFF. CDR3 DNA sequence: TGCAGCGTTGTACCAGGGGCCACCGGGGAGCTGTTTTTT.

J is TRBJ2-3 and V is TRBV7-2, with unresolved D. V lost 5 bases and J 4 bases, leaving 4 bases between the germline ends. Germline V gene data show CDR1 as SGHTA and CDR2 as FQGNSA. This CDR3 comprises 11 residues. In DNA form, the CDR3 reads TGTGCCAGCAGCCCTGCAGATACGCAGTATTTT. Its protein product is CASSPADTQYF.

DNA for the CDR3: TGTGCCAGCAGCTTCGGACAGGGGGCACGGTACGAGCAGTACTTC. Its translation is CASSFGQGARYEQYF. The V call is TRBV7-9, the J call TRBJ2-7; the match to TRBD1 covers 11 bases. V gave up 3 bases and J gave up 4 bases; unmatched junction bases: 5. This CDR3 is 15 amino acids long. Germline values: CDR1 SEHNR, CDR2 FQNEAQ (reference sequence).

This clone was counted many times. The chain recombines TRBV29-1 with TRBJ1-5; D is undetermined. The CDR3 sequence is 13 residues long. Trimming left V 4 bases short and J 5 bases short, with 12 bases between. The germline CDR1 and CDR2 sequences are SQVTM and ANQGSEA. CDR3 DNA: TGCAGCGTTGCTCTCGGGGTGGATCAGCCCCAGCATTTT. Encoded protein: CSVALGVDQPQHF.

For the CDR3, the DNA is TGTGCCAGCAGCCCCACAGGACAGGGGAGAGATACGCAGTATTTT. Residues: CASSPTGQGRDTQYF. The chain joins TRBV7-8 to TRBJ2-3, with TRBD1 matching over 9 bases. V shed 5 bases, J shed 5 bases, and the junction held 8 bases outside the gene matches. There are 15 residues in the CDR3. CDR1 and CDR2 from the germline V gene are SGHVS and FQNEAQ.

The chain is built from TRBV29-1 and TRBJ2-2, with 9 bases fitting TRBD1. Germline V gene data show CDR1 as SQVTM and CDR2 as ANQGSEA. Unmatched junction bases numbered 9, after V lost 0 bases and J lost 7 bases. The CDR3 totals 16 residues. The CDR3 sequence: CSVEDRGQGSIGELFF. CDR3 coding DNA: TGCAGCGTTGAAGATCGGGGACAGGGATCTATCGGGGAGCTGTTTTTT.

V usage is TRBV9 and J usage is TRBJ2-6; 11 positions agree with TRBD1. The CDR3 has 17 residues. V was clipped by 3 bases and J by 0 bases; unmatched bases: 2. Germline CDR1 is SGDLS and CDR2 is YYNGEE. The CDR3 DNA reads as TGTGCCAGCAGCGCGGGACAGGGGGTCTCTGGGGCCAACGTCCTGACTTTC. Residues: CASSAGQGVSGANVLTF. The whole variable domain, filled in from reference TRBV9 and TRBJ2-6, reads DSGVTQTPKHLITATGQRVTLRCSPRSGDLSVYWYQQSLDQGLQFLIQYYNGEERAKGNILERFSAQQFPDLHSELNLSSLELGDSALYFCASSAGQGVSGANVLTFGAGSRLTVL.

This clone appeared a few times. The V gene is TRBV7-8, the J gene TRBJ2-1; D gene uncertain. The CDR3 covers 15 residues. Trimming removed 1 base at V and 8 bases at J, with 15 bases between. Germline CDR1 reads SGHVS; CDR2 reads FQNEAQ. The CDR3 here is CASSLEARSIDEQFF. For the CDR3, the DNA is TGTGCCAGCAGCTTAGAAGCGAGGAGTATCGATGAGCAGTTCTTC.

This clone has a handful of counts. This chain links TRBV7-2 with TRBJ2-3; tentative D call: TRBD1 (6 bases). Germline V lookup: CDR1 SGHTA, CDR2 FQGNSA. The CDR3 is 13 residues long. Deletions cut 7 bases from V and 3 bases from J, with 11 bases between. This CDR3 reads CASNRDFTDTQYF. The CDR3 DNA follows: TGTGCCAGCAACAGGGATTTTACAGATACGCAGTATTTT.

This clone appeared a few times. This chain joins TRBV9 and TRBJ2-1; 7 positions agree with TRBD2. Per germline, CDR1 SGDLS and CDR2 YYNGEE. This CDR3 is 14 amino acids long. V shed 3 bases and J 8 bases; nucleotides not matched to a gene: 8. The CDR3 coding sequence is TGTGCCAGCAGCGGAACTAGCGTCCGCGATGAGCAGTTCTTC. This codes for CASSGTSVRDEQFF.

This clone was detected only a few times. CDR3 sequence reads: CASSLSGGLAGNTGELFF. The CDR3 nucleotides read TGTGCCAGCAGCCTCTCGGGAGGGCTAGCGGGGAACACCGGGGAGCTGTTTTTT. The V gene is TRBV9, the J gene TRBJ2-2; 8 bases map to TRBD2. Germline CDR1 and CDR2: SGDLS and YYNGEE. V was pared by 4 bases and J by 1 base, with 12 bases of the junction left unmatched. This CDR3 has 18 amino acids.

Only a few counts were recorded for this clone. The chain has TRBV9 and TRBJ2-1, with D possibly TRBD2 on 5 matching bases. The V gene's germline CDR1 is SGDLS and CDR2 YYNGEE. The V end lost 4 bases, the J end lost 8 bases, and 13 bases lay between the germline ends. The CDR3 is made up of 13 amino acids. The CDR3 here is CASSLRGVDEQFF. CDR3 sequence (DNA): TGTGCCAGCAGCCTCCGGGGAGTAGATGAGCAGTTCTTC.

The CDR3 sequence is CASSSIGGRGTDTQYF. As DNA, the CDR3 is TGTGCCAGCAGTTCAATAGGAGGCCGAGGCACAGATACGCAGTATTTT. V gene TRBV27 combines with J gene TRBJ2-3; D may be TRBD2 (5 bases). The CDR3 has 16 residues. The germline V and J ends were trimmed by 4 bases and 1 base, with 15 bases remaining between them. The germline CDR1 and CDR2 sequences are MNHEY and SMNVEV (reference sequence).

The rearrangement links TRBV5-4 to TRBJ2-7, with D perhaps TRBD1 (6 bases). Germline V lookup: CDR1 SGHNT, CDR2 YYREEE (reference sequence). The CDR3 consists of 16 residues. The V end was cut by 1 base, the J end by 2 bases, with 16 bases between. The CDR3 region is CASSLSGTRAPYEQYV. The DNA for the CDR3 is TGTGCCAGCAGCTTGTCGGGGACAAGGGCCCCCTACGAGCAGTACGTC.

The chain employs TRBV7-9 and TRBJ2-5; D is undetermined. With 4 bases removed from V and 2 bases from J, the gap between germline ends came to 8 bases. The CDR3 is 13 amino acids. Germline assignment: CDR1 SEHNR and CDR2 FQNEAQ (reference sequence). The CDR3 region has the DNA TGTGCCAGCAGCTCGACTGGGCAAGAGACCCAGTACTTC. This translates into CASSSTGQETQYF.

This clone was observed a handful of times. The chain employs TRBV7-9 and TRBJ2-3; 9 bases fit TRBD2. V shed 3 bases, J shed 0 bases, and the junction held 1 base outside the gene matches. This CDR3 comprises 15 residues. Germline V gene lookup returns CDR1 SEHNR and CDR2 FQNEAQ (reference sequence). The CDR3: CASSFTSGSTDTQYF. As DNA, the CDR3 is TGTGCCAGCAGCTTTACTAGCGGGAGCACAGATACGCAGTATTTT.

The genes are TRBV7-9 and TRBJ2-1, with 12 bases lining up with TRBD2. Germline assignment: CDR1 SEHNR and CDR2 FQNEAQ (reference sequence). This CDR3 contains 14 residues. The ends lost 5 bases at V and 6 bases at J; junction bases unmatched: 2. The CDR3 protein is CASSLTSGSNEQFF. The CDR3 nucleotides are TGTGCCAGCAGCCTGACTAGCGGGAGCAATGAGCAGTTCTTC.

This clone was seen a handful of times. The chain carries TRBV6-1 and TRBJ2-3; TRBD2 aligns across 12 bases. The CDR3 totals 17 residues. The trim removed 4 bases at V and 5 bases at J, leaving 10 bases unmatched. Per germline, CDR1 MNHNS and CDR2 SASEGT. Here the CDR3 DNA reads TGTGCCAGCAGTGGGGGTCTGACTAGCGGGAGTGGAGATACGCAGTATTTT. Amino acids: CASSGGLTSGSGDTQYF.

The chain combines TRBV6-1 with TRBJ2-7; TRBD2 aligns across 7 bases. J lost 2 bases, V lost 6 bases, and 1 base had no gene match. The CDR3 runs to 12 residues. Germline V lookup: CDR1 MNHNS, CDR2 SASEGT. The CDR3 sequence is CASSGLAYEQYF. The CDR3 nucleotides are TGTGCCAGCAGCGGACTAGCCTACGAGCAGTACTTC.

This clone was seen a handful of times. The chain is built from TRBV5-4 and TRBJ2-5; 11 nucleotides match TRBD2. The V segment lost 3 bases and the J segment 3 bases; nucleotides outside the gene matches: 7. Germline V CDR1 and CDR2: SGHNT, YYREEE (reference sequence). CDR3 size: 16 residues. The CDR3 DNA is TGTGCCAGCAGCTACGGACTAGCGGGTTTGGAAGAGACCCAGTACTTC. As protein: CASSYGLAGLEETQYF.

The table lists this clone with a few counts. The chain links TRBV7-2 to TRBJ1-5, with D possibly TRBD1 on 5 matching bases. V was trimmed by 3 bases and J by 2 bases, leaving 8 bases between them. The CDR3 extends over 14 amino acids. In germline, CDR1 is SGHTA, CDR2 FQGNSA. CDR3 sequence: CASSLWGGNQPQHF. DNA of the CDR3: TGTGCCAGCAGCTTGTGGGGGGGCAATCAGCCCCAGCATTTT. The full variable domain, its missing parts supplied by reference TRBV7-2 and TRBJ1-5, is GAGVSQSPSNKVTEKGKDVELRCDPISGHTALYWYRQSLGQGLEFLIYFQGNSAPDKSGLPSDRFSAERTGGSVSTLTIQRTQQEDSAVYLCASSLWGGNQPQHFGDGTRLSIL.